This T cell receptor beta chain derives from a study of blood T cell repertoires in COVID-19. About the research overall: Samples came from the United States, Italy and Spain, spanning acute and convalescent COVID-19. The analysed material was cDNA or gDNA that came from T cells, B-cell-depleted T cells, or PBMCs.

In the original workflow: Scientists estimated how many nucleated cells there were by amplifying reference gene primers. Measured with immunoSEQ multiplex PCR; TCRdb has only the in-frame clones, and not every one. The V and J calls and clone size were taken over from that table, and D and trimming were inferred from the DNA. Seen here are 30,000 to 45,000 clones, around 78% observed once, and the top ten hold about 33%. The sample holds a few counts of this clone. CDR3 length: 11 residues. V was clipped by 8 bases and J by 5 bases, with 10 bases between them. From germline, CDR1 is MDHEN and CDR2 SYDVKM.

This chain uses TRBV28 with TRBJ2-7; tentative D call: TRBD1 (5 bases). Material for sequencing was peripheral blood. This TCR derives from a man aged 55 to 70 with acute or convalescent COVID-19. DNA of the CDR3: TGTGCCAGCTTGGGGCAGGACGAGCAGTACTTC. Protein sequence: CASLGQDEQYF.